A selection of T cell receptor beta chains follows, all from one sample in a study of cytomegalovirus exposure and HLA in healthy donors. Sequencing used immunoSEQ multiplex PCR; TCRdb keeps in-frame clones, though not all of them. The sample shows 220,000 or so clones, 85% to 95% of them seen only once. The material sequenced was PBMCs. These receptors came from a woman aged 18-29 years in good health and CMV-seronegative. Each CDR3 is given with its conserved first and last residue. A D gene is named only where the DNA matches it firmly. Size is stated for part of the rows, as once, few or many counts, or as a class when the clone is expanded.

clone_size: -
v_call: TRBV7-8
d_call: TRBD2
j_call: TRBJ2-5
cdr3_nt: TGTGCCAGCAGCTCACCTAGCGGGAGGTTCCAAGAGACCCAGTACTTC
cdr3_aa: CASSSPSGRFQETQYF

clone_size: -
v_call: TRBV6-1
d_call: -
j_call: TRBJ2-3
cdr3_nt: TGTGCCAGCAGTCGAGCAGGGGCGAGCACAGATACGCAGTATTTT
cdr3_aa: CASSRAGASTDTQYF

clone_size: few
v_call: TRBV30
d_call: -
j_call: TRBJ2-7
cdr3_nt: TGTGCGGGGCACGCGGCACAGTACTACGAGCAGTACTTC
cdr3_aa: CAGHAAQYYEQYF

clone_size: -
v_call: TRBV6-1
d_call: TRBD2
j_call: TRBJ2-7
cdr3_nt: TGTGCCAGCACCCCTAGTACTAGCGGAACCTACGAGCAGTACTTC
cdr3_aa: CASTPSTSGTYEQYF

clone_size: -
v_call: TRBV11-3
d_call: -
j_call: TRBJ1-1
cdr3_nt: TGTGCCAGCAGCCCCGGGGAAGGGTCTGAAGCTTTCTTT
cdr3_aa: CASSPGEGSEAFF

clone_size: -
v_call: TRBV5-1
d_call: -
j_call: TRBJ1-5
cdr3_nt: TGCGCCAGCAGCTTTGGCAGCAATCAGCCCCAGCATTTT
cdr3_aa: CASSFGSNQPQHF

clone_size: -
v_call: TRBV28
d_call: -
j_call: TRBJ1-2
cdr3_nt: TGTGCCAGCACCGCCGGGGGGGGGACAATGTCCCAATATGGCTACACCTTC
cdr3_aa: CASTAGGGTMSQYGYTF

clone_size: -
v_call: TRBV9
d_call: -
j_call: TRBJ1-1
cdr3_nt: TGTGCCAGCAGCGTCCTGGACAGATTTACTGAAGCTTTCTTT
cdr3_aa: CASSVLDRFTEAFF

clone_size: -
v_call: TRBV29-1
d_call: -
j_call: TRBJ1-3
cdr3_nt: TGCAGCGTTACGGGTGGCACCGACGCCATATATTTT
cdr3_aa: CSVTGGTDAIYF

clone_size: -
v_call: TRBV2
d_call: -
j_call: TRBJ1-5
cdr3_nt: TGTGCCAGCAGTGAGGCAGAAAATTATAGCAATCAGCCCCAGCATTTT
cdr3_aa: CASSEAENYSNQPQHF

clone_size: -
v_call: TRBV6-1
d_call: TRBD1
j_call: TRBJ1-2
cdr3_nt: TGTGCCAGCAGTGCGGGGACAGGGGTGGTCTCAGATGGCTACACCTTC
cdr3_aa: CASSAGTGVVSDGYTF

clone_size: -
v_call: TRBV25-1
d_call: TRBD2
j_call: TRBJ2-2
cdr3_nt: TGTGCCAGCAGTGAAATAGCGGGGGGACGTGACACCGGGGAGCTGTTTTTT
cdr3_aa: CASSEIAGGRDTGELFF

clone_size: -
v_call: TRBV6-5
d_call: -
j_call: TRBJ2-1
cdr3_nt: TGTGCCAGCAGTTATTGGCTCCCAAGCTCCTACAATGAGCAGTTCTTC
cdr3_aa: CASSYWLPSSYNEQFF

clone_size: -
v_call: TRBV4-1
d_call: -
j_call: TRBJ1-5
cdr3_nt: TGCGCCAGCAGCCAATCACAGGGATTGGGTCAGCCCCAGCATTTT
cdr3_aa: CASSQSQGLGQPQHF

clone_size: -
v_call: TRBV2
d_call: TRBD2
j_call: TRBJ2-5
cdr3_nt: TGTGCCAGTCTAGCGGAGCCACAAGAGACCCAGTACTTC
cdr3_aa: CASLAEPQETQYF

clone_size: -
v_call: TRBV18
d_call: TRBD1
j_call: TRBJ1-2
cdr3_nt: TGTGCCAGCTCACCACCTACCTTCAGGACAGGGGAATTAGCTAACTATGGCTACACCTTC
cdr3_aa: CASSPPTFRTGELANYGYTF

clone_size: -
v_call: TRBV6-5
d_call: TRBD2
j_call: TRBJ2-1
cdr3_nt: TGTGCCAGCAGTTCCCTAGCGGGAGAACAGAATGAGCAGTTCTTC
cdr3_aa: CASSSLAGEQNEQFF

clone_size: -
v_call: TRBV5-1
d_call: -
j_call: TRBJ2-7
cdr3_nt: TGCGCCAGCAGCTTACCCGACAGCTACGAGCAGTACTTC
cdr3_aa: CASSLPDSYEQYF

clone_size: -
v_call: TRBV4-2
d_call: TRBD2
j_call: TRBJ2-7
cdr3_nt: TGTGCCAGCAGCCTAGCGGGAGTCCCCGAGCAGTACTTC
cdr3_aa: CASSLAGVPEQYF

clone_size: -
v_call: TRBV29-1
d_call: -
j_call: TRBJ2-7
cdr3_nt: TGCAGCGCAATAGGAGGGACCAGCTACGAGCAGTACTTC
cdr3_aa: CSAIGGTSYEQYF

clone_size: -
v_call: TRBV28
d_call: TRBD1
j_call: TRBJ1-1
cdr3_nt: TGTGCCAGCAGTATGCCGGGACAGGGGAACACTGAAGCTTTCTTT
cdr3_aa: CASSMPGQGNTEAFF

clone_size: -
v_call: TRBV5-1
d_call: -
j_call: TRBJ2-1
cdr3_nt: TGCGCCAGCAGCTTGGTAGTTCGAGGTCACAATGAGCAGTTCTTC
cdr3_aa: CASSLVVRGHNEQFF

clone_size: few
v_call: TRBV5-1
d_call: -
j_call: TRBJ2-7
cdr3_nt: TGCGCCAGCAGCTTAACTTCTAGCTACGAGCAGTACTTC
cdr3_aa: CASSLTSSYEQYF

clone_size: -
v_call: TRBV6-1
d_call: -
j_call: TRBJ1-3
cdr3_nt: TGTGCCAGCAGTGGCGGGAATTCTGGAAACACCATATATTTT
cdr3_aa: CASSGGNSGNTIYF

clone_size: -
v_call: TRBV6-1
d_call: -
j_call: TRBJ2-3
cdr3_nt: TGTGCCAGCAGTGAACCCCGGACTACAAAGAATACGCAGTATTTT
cdr3_aa: CASSEPRTTKNTQYF

clone_size: -
v_call: TRBV7-6
d_call: -
j_call: TRBJ2-2
cdr3_nt: TGTGCCAGCAGCTTAGGCGATTGGACTGGCGGGGAGCTGTTTTTT
cdr3_aa: CASSLGDWTGGELFF

clone_size: -
v_call: TRBV6-5
d_call: -
j_call: TRBJ2-1
cdr3_nt: TGTGCCAGCAGCATACAGGGGAGGAGTGGTGAGCAGTTCTTC
cdr3_aa: CASSIQGRSGEQFF

clone_size: -
v_call: TRBV2
d_call: -
j_call: TRBJ2-7
cdr3_nt: TGTGCCAGCAGTTCAACAGGGTACGAGCAGTACTTC
cdr3_aa: CASSSTGYEQYF

clone_size: -
v_call: TRBV18
d_call: TRBD2
j_call: TRBJ2-7
cdr3_nt: TGTGCCAGCTCACCACCGGCGGGAGGGCTCTCGGGGCGCCGGGCCGAGCAGTACTTC
cdr3_aa: CASSPPAGGLSGRRAEQYF

clone_size: -
v_call: TRBV20-1
d_call: TRBD2
j_call: TRBJ2-1
cdr3_nt: TGCAGTGCGGCGGGAGGCAATGAGCAGTTCTTC
cdr3_aa: CSAAGGNEQFF

clone_size: few
v_call: TRBV5-5
d_call: -
j_call: TRBJ2-1
cdr3_nt: TGTGCCAGCACCTTGCCGGCGGGCTGGGAGGAGCAGTTCTTC
cdr3_aa: CASTLPAGWEEQFF

clone_size: -
v_call: TRBV25-1
d_call: TRBD1
j_call: TRBJ1-3
cdr3_nt: TGTGCCAGCAGCCGGGACAGGGGGCAAGTATATTTT
cdr3_aa: CASSRDRGQVYF

clone_size: -
v_call: TRBV7-2
d_call: TRBD1
j_call: TRBJ1-3
cdr3_nt: TGTGCCAGCAGCGAAACAGGGGCCTCTGGAAACACCATATATTTT
cdr3_aa: CASSETGASGNTIYF

clone_size: -
v_call: TRBV30
d_call: -
j_call: TRBJ2-3
cdr3_nt: TGTGCCTGGACAGGGGGGCTCGGCACAGATACGCAGTATTTT
cdr3_aa: CAWTGGLGTDTQYF

clone_size: once
v_call: TRBV30
d_call: -
j_call: TRBJ1-2
cdr3_nt: TGTGCCTGGAGTGCTGAGATTAACTATGGCTACACCTTC
cdr3_aa: CAWSAEINYGYTF

clone_size: -
v_call: TRBV14
d_call: TRBD1
j_call: TRBJ1-2
cdr3_nt: TGTGCCAGCAGCCCCCGACCAAAATCAGGGGGAATGAACTATGGCTACACCTTC
cdr3_aa: CASSPRPKSGGMNYGYTF

clone_size: few
v_call: TRBV28
d_call: TRBD1
j_call: TRBJ1-2
cdr3_nt: TGTGCCAGCAGTTCCTCCCCGGACAGGGGGCGATATGGCTACACCTTC
cdr3_aa: CASSSSPDRGRYGYTF

clone_size: -
v_call: TRBV7-3
d_call: TRBD1
j_call: TRBJ2-7
cdr3_nt: TGTGCCAGCAGCCTCAACTCGGGACAGGGGGCTCGGGAGCAGTACTTC
cdr3_aa: CASSLNSGQGAREQYF

clone_size: -
v_call: TRBV12-5
d_call: -
j_call: TRBJ2-1
cdr3_nt: TGTGCTAGTGGTGCCTCGGGGGATGGCTGGGATGAGCAGTTCTTC
cdr3_aa: CASGASGDGWDEQFF

clone_size: once
v_call: TRBV6-6
d_call: -
j_call: TRBJ2-2
cdr3_nt: TGTGCCAGCAGAAAACTAGGGCTGGGGGAGCTGTTTTTT
cdr3_aa: CASRKLGLGELFF

clone_size: -
v_call: TRBV4-2
d_call: -
j_call: TRBJ1-2
cdr3_nt: TGTGCCAGCAGCCACCCCCGGGTGGGTGTTTATGGCTACACCTTC
cdr3_aa: CASSHPRVGVYGYTF

clone_size: once
v_call: TRBV6-1
d_call: -
j_call: TRBJ1-5
cdr3_nt: TGTGCCAGCAGTGAAGCTACGGTGACAGTTTCCAATCAGCCCCAGCATTTT
cdr3_aa: CASSEATVTVSNQPQHF

clone_size: -
v_call: TRBV6-5
d_call: -
j_call: TRBJ2-7
cdr3_nt: TGTGCCAGCAGTTATCAAAATTCCGAGCAGTACTTC
cdr3_aa: CASSYQNSEQYF

clone_size: -
v_call: TRBV9
d_call: -
j_call: TRBJ2-7
cdr3_nt: TGTGCCAGCAGCGCAACGCCAGGGGTAACCCTCTACGAGCAGTACTTC
cdr3_aa: CASSATPGVTLYEQYF

clone_size: -
v_call: TRBV30
d_call: -
j_call: TRBJ1-2
cdr3_nt: TGTGCCTGTTCCCCGGAGTGGGGCTACACCTTC
cdr3_aa: CACSPEWGYTF

clone_size: -
v_call: TRBV6-5
d_call: -
j_call: TRBJ2-5
cdr3_nt: TGTGCCAGCAAAGTTTCAGGGGCGAGAGAGACCCAGTACTTC
cdr3_aa: CASKVSGARETQYF

clone_size: -
v_call: TRBV19
d_call: -
j_call: TRBJ1-5
cdr3_nt: TGTGCCAGTAGTATGGGTACCAGGGGCAATCAGCCCCAGCATTTT
cdr3_aa: CASSMGTRGNQPQHF

clone_size: -
v_call: TRBV4-1
d_call: -
j_call: TRBJ2-1
cdr3_nt: TGCGCCAGCAGCCAAGATCTTCTAGGACAAGGGGTATACAATGAGCAGTTCTTC
cdr3_aa: CASSQDLLGQGVYNEQFF